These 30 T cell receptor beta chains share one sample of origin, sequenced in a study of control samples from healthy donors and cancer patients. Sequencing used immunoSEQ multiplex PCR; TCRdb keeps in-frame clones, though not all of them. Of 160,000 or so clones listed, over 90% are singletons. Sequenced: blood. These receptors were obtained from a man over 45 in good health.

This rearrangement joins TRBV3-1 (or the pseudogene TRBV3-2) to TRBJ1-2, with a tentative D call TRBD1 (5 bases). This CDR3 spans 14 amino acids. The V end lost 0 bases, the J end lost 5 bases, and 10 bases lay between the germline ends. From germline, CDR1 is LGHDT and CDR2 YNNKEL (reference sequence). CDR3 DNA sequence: TGTGCCAGCAGCCAAGACAGGGCCCGTTATGGCTACACCTTC. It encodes CASSQDRARYGYTF.

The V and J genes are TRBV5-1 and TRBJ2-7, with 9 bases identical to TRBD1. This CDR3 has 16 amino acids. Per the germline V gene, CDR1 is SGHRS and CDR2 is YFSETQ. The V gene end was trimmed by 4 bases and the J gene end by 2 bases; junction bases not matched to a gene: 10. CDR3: CASSEGTGKGTYEQYF. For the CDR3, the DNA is TGCGCCAGCAGCGAGGGGACAGGGAAAGGAACCTACGAGCAGTACTTC. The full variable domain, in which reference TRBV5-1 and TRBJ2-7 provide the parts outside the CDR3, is KAGVTQTPRYLIKTRGQQVTLSCSPISGHRSVSWYQQTPGQGLQFLFEYFSETQRNKGNFPGRFSGRQFSNSRSEMNVSTLELGDSALYLCASSEGTGKGTYEQYFGPGTRLTVT.

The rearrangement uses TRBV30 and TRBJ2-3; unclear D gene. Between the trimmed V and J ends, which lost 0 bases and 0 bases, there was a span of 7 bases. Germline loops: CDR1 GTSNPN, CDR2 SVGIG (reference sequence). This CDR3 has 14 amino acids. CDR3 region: CAWSVRGSTDTQYF. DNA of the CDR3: TGTGCCTGGAGTGTACGTGGTAGCACAGATACGCAGTATTTT.

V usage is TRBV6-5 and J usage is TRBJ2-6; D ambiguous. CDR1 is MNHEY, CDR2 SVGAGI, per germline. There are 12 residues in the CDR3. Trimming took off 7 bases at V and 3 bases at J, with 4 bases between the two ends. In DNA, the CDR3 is TGTGCCAGCATTCTTGGGGCCAACGTCCTGACTTTC. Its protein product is CASILGANVLTF.

The CDR3 DNA sequence: TGTGCCAGCAGCCACAGGGGTCCCTATGGCTACACCTTC. It is translated as CASSHRGPYGYTF. V gene TRBV14 combines with J gene TRBJ1-2, with a weak D call TRBD1 (6 bases). Looked up from germline, CDR1 is SGHDN and CDR2 is FVKESK. V shed 3 bases and J shed 4 bases, with 9 bases lying between them. The CDR3 covers 13 residues. Supplemented by reference TRBV14 and TRBJ1-2, the full variable domain reads EAGVTQFPSHSVIEKGQTVTLRCDPISGHDNLYWYRRVMGKEIKFLLHFVKESKQDESGMPNNRFLAERTGGTYSTLKVQPAELEDSGVYFCASSHRGPYGYTFGSGTRLTVV.

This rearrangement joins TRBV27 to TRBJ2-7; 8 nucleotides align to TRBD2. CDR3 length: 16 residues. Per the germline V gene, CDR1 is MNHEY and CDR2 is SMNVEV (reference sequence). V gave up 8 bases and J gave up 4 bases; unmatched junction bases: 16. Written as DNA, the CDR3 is TGTGCCAGCTTAGGGACTAGGAGGGCAGGGAAATACGAGCAGTACTTC. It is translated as CASLGTRRAGKYEQYF.

In DNA, the CDR3 is TGTGCCAGTAGTACCGGACTAGCGGGAGGGCCCCTGGCTGATACGCAGTATTTT. Protein sequence: CASSTGLAGGPLADTQYF. V is TRBV19 and J is TRBJ2-3; TRBD2 agrees at 15 bases. Per germline, CDR1 LNHDA and CDR2 SQIVND (reference sequence). V was pared by 4 bases and J by 6 bases, with 11 bases of the junction left unmatched. The CDR3 extends over 18 amino acids. The entire variable domain, with the rest obtained from reference TRBV19 and TRBJ2-3, is as follows: DGGITQSPKYLFRKEGQNVTLSCEQNLNHDAMYWYRQDPGQGLRLIYYSQIVNDFQKGDIAEGYSVSREKKESFPLTVTSAQKNPTAFYLCASSTGLAGGPLADTQYFGPGTRLTVL.

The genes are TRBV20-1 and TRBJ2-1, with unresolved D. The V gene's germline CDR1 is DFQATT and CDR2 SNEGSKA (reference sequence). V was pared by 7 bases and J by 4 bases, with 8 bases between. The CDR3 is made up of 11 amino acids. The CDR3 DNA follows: TGCAGTGGCGGCGTTTACAATGAGCAGTTCTTC. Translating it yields CSGGVYNEQFF.

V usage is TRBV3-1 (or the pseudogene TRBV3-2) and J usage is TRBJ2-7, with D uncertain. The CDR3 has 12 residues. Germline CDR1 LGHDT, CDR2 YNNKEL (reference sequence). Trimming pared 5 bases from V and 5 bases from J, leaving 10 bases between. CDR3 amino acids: CASSRTPHEQYF. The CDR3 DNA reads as TGTGCCAGCAGCAGGACCCCCCACGAGCAGTACTTC.

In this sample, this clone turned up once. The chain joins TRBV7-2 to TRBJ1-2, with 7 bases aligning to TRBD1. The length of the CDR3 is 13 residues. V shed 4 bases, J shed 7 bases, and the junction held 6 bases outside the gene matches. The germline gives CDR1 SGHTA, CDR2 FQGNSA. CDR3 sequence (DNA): TGTGCCAGCAGCTCAACAGGGGTGGCTGGCTACACCTTC. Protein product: CASSSTGVAGYTF.

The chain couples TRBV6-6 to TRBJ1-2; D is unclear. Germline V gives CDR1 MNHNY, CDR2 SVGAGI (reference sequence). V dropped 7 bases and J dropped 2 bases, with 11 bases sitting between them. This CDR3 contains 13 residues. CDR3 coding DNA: TGTGCCAGCAAGGTCACCGGAAACTATGGCTACACCTTC. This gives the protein CASKVTGNYGYTF.

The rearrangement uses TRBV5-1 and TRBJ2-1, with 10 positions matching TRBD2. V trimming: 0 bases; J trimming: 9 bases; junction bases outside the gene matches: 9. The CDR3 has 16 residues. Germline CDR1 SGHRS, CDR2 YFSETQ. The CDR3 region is CASSLEKAGGRSEQFF. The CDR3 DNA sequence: TGCGCCAGCAGCTTGGAAAAAGCGGGAGGGCGTTCTGAGCAGTTCTTC.

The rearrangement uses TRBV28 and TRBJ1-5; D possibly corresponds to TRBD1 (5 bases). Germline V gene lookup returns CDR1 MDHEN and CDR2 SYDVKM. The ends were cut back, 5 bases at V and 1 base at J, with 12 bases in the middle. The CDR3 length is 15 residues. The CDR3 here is CASSGGLLSNQPQHF. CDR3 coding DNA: TGTGCCAGCAGTGGGGGTCTGTTGAGCAATCAGCCCCAGCATTTT.

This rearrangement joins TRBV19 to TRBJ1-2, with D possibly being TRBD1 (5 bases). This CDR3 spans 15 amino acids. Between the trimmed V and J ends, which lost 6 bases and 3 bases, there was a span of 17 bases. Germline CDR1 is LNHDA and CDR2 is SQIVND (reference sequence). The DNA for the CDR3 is TGTGCCAGTAGGCACGAAGGGGTGGGATACTATGGCTACACCTTC. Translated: CASRHEGVGYYGYTF.

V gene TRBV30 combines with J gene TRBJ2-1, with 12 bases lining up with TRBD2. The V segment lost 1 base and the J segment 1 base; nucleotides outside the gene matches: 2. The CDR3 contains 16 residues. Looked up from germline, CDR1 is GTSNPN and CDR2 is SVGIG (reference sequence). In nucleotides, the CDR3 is TGTGCCTGGAGTGCGACTAGCGGGAGTTCCTACAATGAGCAGTTCTTC. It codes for CAWSATSGSSYNEQFF.

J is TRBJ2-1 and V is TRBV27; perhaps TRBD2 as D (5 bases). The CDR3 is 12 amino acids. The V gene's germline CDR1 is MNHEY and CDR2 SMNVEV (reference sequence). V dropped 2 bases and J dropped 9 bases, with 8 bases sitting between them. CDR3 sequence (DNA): TGTGCCAGCAGTTTAGGAGGTCTTGAGCAGTTCTTC. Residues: CASSLGGLEQFF.

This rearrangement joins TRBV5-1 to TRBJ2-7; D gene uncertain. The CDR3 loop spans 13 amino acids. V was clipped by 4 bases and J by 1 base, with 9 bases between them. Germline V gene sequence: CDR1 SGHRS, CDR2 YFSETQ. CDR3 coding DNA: TGCGCCAGCAGCAGACCTCCTTCCTACGAGCAGTACTTC. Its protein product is CASSRPPSYEQYF.

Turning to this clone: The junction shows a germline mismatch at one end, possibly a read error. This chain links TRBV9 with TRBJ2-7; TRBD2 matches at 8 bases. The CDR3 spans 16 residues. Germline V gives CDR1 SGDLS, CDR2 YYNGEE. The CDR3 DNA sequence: TGTGCCAGCAGCGTAGGTTCAAGCGGGAGTGTGTGGGAGCAGCACTTC. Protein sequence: CASSVGSSGSVWEQHF.

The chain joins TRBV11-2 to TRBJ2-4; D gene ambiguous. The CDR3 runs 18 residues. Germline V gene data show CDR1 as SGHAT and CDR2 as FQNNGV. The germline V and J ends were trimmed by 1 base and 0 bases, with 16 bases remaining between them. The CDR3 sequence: CASSLGQSAELAKNIQYF. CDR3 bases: TGTGCCAGCAGCTTAGGGCAGAGCGCCGAGCTAGCCAAAAACATTCAGTACTTC.

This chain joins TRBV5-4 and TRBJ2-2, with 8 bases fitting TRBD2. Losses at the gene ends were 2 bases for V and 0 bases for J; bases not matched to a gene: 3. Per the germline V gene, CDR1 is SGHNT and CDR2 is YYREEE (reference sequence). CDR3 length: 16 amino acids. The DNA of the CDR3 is TGTGCCAGCAGCTTAGCTAGCGGGCCGAACACCGGGGAGCTGTTTTTT. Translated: CASSLASGPNTGELFF.

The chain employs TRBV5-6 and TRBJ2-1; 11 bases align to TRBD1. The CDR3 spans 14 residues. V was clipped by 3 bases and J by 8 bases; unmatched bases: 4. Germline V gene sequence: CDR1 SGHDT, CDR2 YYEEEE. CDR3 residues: CASSWDRGRDEQFF. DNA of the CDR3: TGTGCCAGCAGCTGGGACAGGGGGAGGGATGAGCAGTTCTTC.

DNA of the CDR3: TGTGCCAGCTCCTGGGCAAATAGCAATCAGCCCCAGCATTTT. Protein product: CASSWANSNQPQHF. The chain links TRBV3-1 (or the pseudogene TRBV3-2) to TRBJ1-5; D remains unclear. Germline-derived CDR1 and CDR2 are LGHDT and YNNKEL (reference sequence). Trimming cost V 8 bases and J 0 bases, with 11 bases left between them. The CDR3 is 14 residues long.

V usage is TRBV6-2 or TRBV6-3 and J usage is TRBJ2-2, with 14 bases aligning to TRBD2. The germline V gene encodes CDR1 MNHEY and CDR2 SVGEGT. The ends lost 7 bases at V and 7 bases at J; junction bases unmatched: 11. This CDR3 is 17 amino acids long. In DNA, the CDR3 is TGTGCCAGCACCCCAAGACCGGGACTAGCGGGAGTCGGGGAGCTGTTTTTT. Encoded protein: CASTPRPGLAGVGELFF.

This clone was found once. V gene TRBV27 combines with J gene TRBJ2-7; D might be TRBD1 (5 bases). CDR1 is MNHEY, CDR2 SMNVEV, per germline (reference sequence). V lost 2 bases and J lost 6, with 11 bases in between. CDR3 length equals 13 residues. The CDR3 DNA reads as TGTGCCAGCAGTTTAGGTTCAGGGTTCGAGCAGTACTTC. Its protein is CASSLGSGFEQYF.

The CDR3 here is CASSRYRGGEAFF. The DNA for the CDR3 is TGTGCCAGCAGTCGATACAGGGGTGGGGAAGCTTTCTTT. The chain employs TRBV12-3 or TRBV12-4 and TRBJ1-1, with TRBD1 matching over 7 bases. This CDR3 has 13 residues. V dropped 5 bases and J dropped 8; count of bases not matched to a gene: 8.

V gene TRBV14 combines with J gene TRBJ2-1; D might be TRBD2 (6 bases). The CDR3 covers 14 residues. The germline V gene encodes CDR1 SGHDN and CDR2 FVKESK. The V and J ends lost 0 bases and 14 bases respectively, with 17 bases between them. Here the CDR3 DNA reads TGTGCCAGCAGCCAAGATTTACGCGGGACGGGGAAGTTCTTC. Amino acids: CASSQDLRGTGKFF. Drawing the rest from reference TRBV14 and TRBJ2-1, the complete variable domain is EAGVTQFPSHSVIEKGQTVTLRCDPISGHDNLYWYRRVMGKEIKFLLHFVKESKQDESGMPNNRFLAERTGGTYSTLKVQPAELEDSGVYFCASSQDLRGTGKFFGPGTRLTVL.

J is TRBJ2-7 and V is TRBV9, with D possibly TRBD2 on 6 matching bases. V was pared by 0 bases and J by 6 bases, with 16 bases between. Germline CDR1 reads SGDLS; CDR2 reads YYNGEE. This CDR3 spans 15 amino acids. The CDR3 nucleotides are TGTGCCAGCAGCGTAGAGGGAGGAGGGATTGGCGAGCAGTACTTC. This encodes CASSVEGGGIGEQYF.

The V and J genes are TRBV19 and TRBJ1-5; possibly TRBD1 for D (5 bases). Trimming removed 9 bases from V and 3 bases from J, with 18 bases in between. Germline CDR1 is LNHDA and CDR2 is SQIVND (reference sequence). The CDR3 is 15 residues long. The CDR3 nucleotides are TGTGCCAGCAGATCAGGGTCCCCTCCCAATCAGCCCCAGCATTTT. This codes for CASRSGSPPNQPQHF.

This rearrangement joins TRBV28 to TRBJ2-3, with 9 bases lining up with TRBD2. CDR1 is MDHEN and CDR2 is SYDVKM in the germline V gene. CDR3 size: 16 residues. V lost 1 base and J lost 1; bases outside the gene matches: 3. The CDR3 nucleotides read TGTGCCAGCAGTTTATCGGGCGGGAGGGGCACAGATACGCAGTATTTT. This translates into CASSLSGGRGTDTQYF. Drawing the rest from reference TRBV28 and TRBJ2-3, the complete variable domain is DVKVTQSSRYLVKRTGEKVFLECVQDMDHENMFWYRQDPGLGLRLIYFSYDVKMKEKGDIPEGYSVSREKKERFSLILESASTNQTSMYLCASSLSGGRGTDTQYFGPGTRLTVL.

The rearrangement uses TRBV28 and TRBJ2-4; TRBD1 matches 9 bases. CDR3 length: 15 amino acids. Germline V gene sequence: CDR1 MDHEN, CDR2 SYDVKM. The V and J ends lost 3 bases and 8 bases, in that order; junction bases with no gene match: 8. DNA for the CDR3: TGTGCCAGCAGTTTTCCGGACAGGGGCGAGCACATTCAGTACTTC. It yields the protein CASSFPDRGEHIQYF.